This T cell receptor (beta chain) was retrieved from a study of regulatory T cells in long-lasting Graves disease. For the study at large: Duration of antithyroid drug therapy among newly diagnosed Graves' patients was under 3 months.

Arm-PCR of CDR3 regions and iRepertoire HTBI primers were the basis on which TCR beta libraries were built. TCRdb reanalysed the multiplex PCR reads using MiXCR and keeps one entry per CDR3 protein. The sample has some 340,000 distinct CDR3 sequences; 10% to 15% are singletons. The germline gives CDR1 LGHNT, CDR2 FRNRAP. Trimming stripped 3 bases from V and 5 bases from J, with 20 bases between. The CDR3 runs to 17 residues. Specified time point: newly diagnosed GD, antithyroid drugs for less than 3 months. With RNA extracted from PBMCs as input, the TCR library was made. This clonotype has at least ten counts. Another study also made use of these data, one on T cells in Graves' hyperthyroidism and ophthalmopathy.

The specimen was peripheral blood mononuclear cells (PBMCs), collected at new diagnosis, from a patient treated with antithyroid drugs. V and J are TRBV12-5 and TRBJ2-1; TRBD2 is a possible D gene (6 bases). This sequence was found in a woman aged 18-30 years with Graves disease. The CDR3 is CASGFFTGTSAHNEQFF. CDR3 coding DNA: TGTGCTAGTGGTTTTTTTACCGGGACTTCTGCCCACAATGAGCAGTTCTTC.